Given below is one T cell receptor beta chain in context. The data derive from a study of OX40 agonist ivuxolimab in advanced cancers. V lost 3 bases to trimming and J lost 0 bases, with 11 bases between them. The length of the CDR3 is 15 residues. CDR1 is MNHNS and CDR2 is SASEGT in the germline V gene. The repertoire was sequenced with immunoSEQ multiplex PCR; TCRdb's copy has only in-frame clones and lacks some. Of roughly 20,000 clones listed, more than 75% were seen once; the top ten hold approximately 35%. The clonotype comes from an adult with an advanced solid tumor such as melanoma, head and neck, liver or kidney cancer. The chain recombines TRBV6-1 with TRBJ1-1, with unresolved D. Source: CD4+ or CD8+ T cells sorted from blood, taken in a trial of the OX40 agonist ivuxolimab. In DNA, the CDR3 is TGTGCCAGCAGTGAGGCCGGGATCATGAACACTGAAGCTTTCTTT. It specifies CASSEAGIMNTEAFF.